The clone carrying this T cell receptor beta chain was counted a few times. What it binds is unknown. The data are from a study of cytomegalovirus exposure and HLA in healthy donors. Points from the study as a whole: The investigators catalogued some 160 TCR beta chains as cytomegalovirus-associated.

A multiplex PCR was run with 60 Vbeta primers and 13 Jbeta primers. Clones were read by immunoSEQ multiplex PCR, and TCRdb kept only the in-frame ones, dropping some. The sample contains approximately 100,000 clones, roughly 80% of which appear only once. This CDR3 contains 15 residues. Germline trimming cut 0 bases from V and 1 base from J; bases unmatched to any gene: 0. The germline V gene encodes CDR1 MNHEY and CDR2 SVGAGI. The source material was PBMCs. The chain combines TRBV6-5 with TRBJ1-5, with 7 bases lining up with TRBD1. This receptor was identified in a man aged 55 to 70 in good health and CMV-seropositive. In DNA form, the CDR3 reads TGTGCCAGCAGTTACTCGACAGGGAGCAATCAGCCCCAGCATTTT. This gives the protein CASSYSTGSNQPQHF.